This T cell receptor beta chain was documented in a study of glioma-infiltrating T cells. Study-level results: Non-neoplastic patients had below-expected tissue-blood divergence, while all gliomas exceeded expectation. Signature shared blood CDR3 motifs were enriched in low-divergence and depleted in high-divergence patients.

TCR alpha and beta CDR3 regions were amplified from RNA using iRepertoire nested multiplex PCR. TCRdb reanalysed the multiplex PCR reads using MiXCR and keeps one entry per CDR3 protein. The table lists around 350,000 distinct CDR3 sequences, around 45% of them singletons, with about 12% in the top ten. Germline-derived CDR1 and CDR2 are DFQATT and SNEGSKA (reference sequence). Trimming cost V 5 bases and J 5 bases, with 18 bases left between them. This CDR3 region has 14 residues. This clonotype was detected only a few times. The target antigen is unknown. This chain uses TRBV20-1 with TRBJ1-1; D gene uncertain. Sequencing used glioma tissue, nonneoplastic brain tissue, or PBMCs (not recorded which). This TCR was recovered from a human donor with low-grade glioma or glioblastoma, undergoing nonglioma brain surgery, or in good health (not recorded which). The CDR3 bases are TGCAGTGCTCTAGATGTGGGAGTTGGGACTGAAGCTTTCTTT. Translated, it gives CSALDVGVGTEAFF.